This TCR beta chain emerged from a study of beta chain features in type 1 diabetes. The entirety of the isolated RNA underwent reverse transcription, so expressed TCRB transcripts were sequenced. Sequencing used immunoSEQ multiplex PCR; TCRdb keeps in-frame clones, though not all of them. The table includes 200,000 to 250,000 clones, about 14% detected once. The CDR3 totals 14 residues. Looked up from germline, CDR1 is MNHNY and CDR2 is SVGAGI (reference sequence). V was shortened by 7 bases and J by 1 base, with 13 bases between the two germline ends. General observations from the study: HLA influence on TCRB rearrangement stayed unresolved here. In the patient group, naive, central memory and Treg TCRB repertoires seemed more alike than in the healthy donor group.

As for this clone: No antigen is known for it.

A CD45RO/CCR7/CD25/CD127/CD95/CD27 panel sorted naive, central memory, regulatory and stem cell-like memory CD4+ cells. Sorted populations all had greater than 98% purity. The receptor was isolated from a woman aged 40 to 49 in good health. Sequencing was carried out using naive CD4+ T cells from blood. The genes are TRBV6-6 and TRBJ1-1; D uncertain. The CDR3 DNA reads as TGTGCCAGCAACGTACATGGAGAGAACACTGAAGCTTTCTTT. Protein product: CASNVHGENTEAFF.